The 23 T cell receptor beta chains listed next were all sequenced from one sample in a study of blood T cell repertoires in COVID-19. The assay was immunoSEQ multiplex PCR, and TCRdb's table has in-frame clones only and misses some. The top ten clones hold around 0.7% of a sample with a few hundred thousand clones, around 90% of them seen once. The sequenced sample consisted of peripheral blood. These receptors came from a human donor in a cohort sampled during active COVID-19.

The chain joins TRBV5-6 to TRBJ2-7; 10 bases are a match to TRBD1. With 3 bases clipped from V and 6 bases from J, the junction kept 3 bases outside the gene matches. The CDR3 consists of 13 residues. Germline CDR1 SGHDT, CDR2 YYEEEE. This CDR3 reads CASSWDRGIEQYF. CDR3 nucleotide sequence: TGTGCCAGCAGCTGGGACAGGGGTATCGAGCAGTACTTC.

The chain combines TRBV19 with TRBJ2-7; D unclear. CDR1 LNHDA and CDR2 SQIVND come from the germline V gene (reference sequence). Trimming left V 4 bases short and J 5 bases short, with 12 bases between. The CDR3 is 13 residues long. CDR3 sequence: CASSTFSSDEQYF. The CDR3 bases are TGTGCCAGTAGTACATTTAGCAGCGACGAGCAGTACTTC.

The chain has TRBV28 and TRBJ2-7; 9 positions match TRBD2. J was trimmed by 4 bases and V by 7 bases; bases with no gene match: 11. The CDR3 is 15 residues long. In germline, CDR1 is MDHEN, CDR2 SYDVKM. CDR3 nucleotides: TGTGCCAGCACCCTTCGGCGGGAGGGCCGGTACGAGCAGTACTTC. Translated, it gives CASTLRREGRYEQYF.

This chain joins TRBV5-4 and TRBJ1-1; D may be TRBD1 (5 bases). Germline CDR1 reads SGHNT; CDR2 reads YYREEE (reference sequence). The length of the CDR3 is 14 residues. Trimming pared 4 bases from V and 5 bases from J, leaving 15 bases between. CDR3 amino acids: CASSTFGGNTEAFF. Here the CDR3 DNA reads TGTGCCAGCAGCACCTTCGGGGGGAATACTGAAGCTTTCTTT.

The J gene is TRBJ2-5, the V gene TRBV28; no reliable D call. Trimming cost V 3 bases and J 0 bases, with 5 bases left between them. The CDR3 is made up of 13 amino acids. Germline V gene data show CDR1 as MDHEN and CDR2 as SYDVKM. CDR3 DNA: TGTGCCAGCAGTTTCCCGTACCAAGAGACCCAGTACTTC. It specifies CASSFPYQETQYF.

This rearrangement joins TRBV28 to TRBJ1-5; no firm D call. V lost 5 bases, J lost 0 bases, and 11 bases lay in between. CDR1 and CDR2 (germline): MDHEN, SYDVKM. This CDR3 is built from 15 residues. As DNA, the CDR3 is TGTGCCAGCAGTGCCCCCGGGGATAGCAATCAGCCCCAGCATTTT. Its protein is CASSAPGDSNQPQHF.

The chain has TRBV5-1 and TRBJ2-7, with D perhaps matching TRBD2 (7 bases). The CDR3 is 14 amino acids. Germline CDR1 and CDR2: SGHRS and YFSETQ. V lost 0 bases, J lost 3 bases, and 10 bases lay in between. The CDR3 nucleotides read TGCGCCAGCAGCTTGGGCGGGGGCGACTACGAGCAGTACTTC. Translated, it gives CASSLGGGDYEQYF. The full variable domain, in which reference TRBV5-1 and TRBJ2-7 provide the parts outside the CDR3, is KAGVTQTPRYLIKTRGQQVTLSCSPISGHRSVSWYQQTPGQGLQFLFEYFSETQRNKGNFPGRFSGRQFSNSRSEMNVSTLELGDSALYLCASSLGGGDYEQYFGPGTRLTVT.

This sequence joins TRBV6-5 and TRBJ2-5, with TRBD2 as a possible D gene (5 bases). Germline CDR1 and CDR2: MNHEY and SVGAGI. The CDR3 loop spans 14 amino acids. Trimming pared 0 bases from V and 5 bases from J, leaving 10 bases between. Written as DNA, the CDR3 is TGTGCCAGCAGTTACTCGGATAGCGTCGAGACCCAGTACTTC. Translation: CASSYSDSVETQYF.

This chain uses TRBV7-2 with TRBJ2-2; the D gene is possibly TRBD2 (6 bases). This CDR3 comprises 15 residues. V dropped 3 bases and J dropped 6 bases, with 14 bases sitting between them. In germline, CDR1 is SGHTA, CDR2 FQGNSA. CDR3 coding DNA: TGTGCCAGCAGCTTTGGGGGAGGAGGCGCCGGGGAGCTGTTTTTT. Its translation is CASSFGGGGAGELFF.

The V and J genes are TRBV27 and TRBJ2-1, with 11 bases lining up with TRBD2. The junction had 8 bases not matched to a gene; V was cut back by 3 bases and J by 7 bases. Germline V gene data show CDR1 as MNHEY and CDR2 as SMNVEV (reference sequence). The CDR3 extends over 16 amino acids. CDR3 DNA sequence: TGTGCCAGCAGTTTTAGCGGGGGGGCCCGATGGAATGAGCAGTTCTTC. As protein: CASSFSGGARWNEQFF.

V gene TRBV5-4 combines with J gene TRBJ1-2; possibly TRBD1 for D (6 bases). V lost 6 bases and J lost 13, with 19 bases in between. Germline-derived CDR1 and CDR2 are SGHNT and YYREEE (reference sequence). The CDR3 runs 12 residues. This CDR3 reads CASTFRGRGGTF. The CDR3 DNA reads TGTGCCAGCACCTTCCGGGGCAGGGGTGGCACCTTC.

The genes are TRBV19 and TRBJ1-6; D is perhaps TRBD1 (5 bases). The V and J ends lost 5 bases and 11 bases respectively, with 16 bases between them. Per the germline V gene, CDR1 is LNHDA and CDR2 is SQIVND (reference sequence). The CDR3 is 14 amino acids. CDR3 DNA: TGTGCCAGTAGTCGCGGGGCAGGGATTCCACCCCTCCACTTT. This codes for CASSRGAGIPPLHF.

This chain uses TRBV5-4 with TRBJ2-5; possible D gene TRBD2, 5 bases. The CDR3 runs to 13 residues. The germline V gene has CDR1 SGHNT and CDR2 YYREEE (reference sequence). V gave up 4 bases and J gave up 3 bases, with 10 bases separating them. The CDR3 loop reads CASSLSEEETQYF. The CDR3 nucleotides are TGTGCCAGCAGCCTCTCGGAGGAAGAGACCCAGTACTTC.

This clone was seen a handful of times. The gene calls are TRBV14 and TRBJ1-1; D uncertain. Germline V CDR1 and CDR2: SGHDN, FVKESK. Trimming pared 2 bases from V and 0 bases from J, leaving 4 bases between. CDR3 length equals 13 residues. In nucleotides, the CDR3 is TGTGCCAGCAGCCAATACTTGAACACTGAAGCTTTCTTT. This gives the protein CASSQYLNTEAFF.

The rearrangement links TRBV19 to TRBJ2-7; the D gene is possibly TRBD1 (5 bases). Trimming left V 0 bases short and J 6 bases short, with 12 bases between. The germline V gene has CDR1 LNHDA and CDR2 SQIVND (reference sequence). The CDR3 runs to 14 residues. CDR3: CASSIDGARAEQYF. In DNA form, the CDR3 reads TGTGCCAGTAGTATAGATGGGGCCAGGGCCGAGCAGTACTTC.

The CDR3 DNA reads TGTGCCAGCAGCTCGGGACAGGGTTCTGGCTACACCTTC. This codes for CASSSGQGSGYTF. V and J are TRBV7-2 and TRBJ1-2; 9 positions match TRBD1. The CDR3 loop spans 13 amino acids. V was pared by 4 bases and J by 7 bases, with 4 bases of the junction left unmatched. CDR1 SGHTA and CDR2 FQGNSA come from the germline V gene.

The CDR3 region is CASSVELTGRGTQYF. In nucleotides, the CDR3 is TGTGCCAGCAGTGTGGAGTTAACAGGGAGAGGTACGCAGTATTTT. V and J are TRBV27 and TRBJ2-3; possible D gene TRBD1, 6 bases. This CDR3 region has 15 residues. Germline V lookup: CDR1 MNHEY, CDR2 SMNVEV (reference sequence). V was cut by 5 bases and J by 8 bases, with 20 bases left in between.

CDR3 in DNA: TGTGCCAGTAGTATGCGGGGGCTTAGCAATCAGCCCCAGCATTTT. The encoded protein is CASSMRGLSNQPQHF. The rearrangement joins TRBV19 to TRBJ1-5; D possibly corresponds to TRBD1 (6 bases). From germline, CDR1 is LNHDA and CDR2 SQIVND (reference sequence). The CDR3 runs 15 residues. The V and J ends lost 3 bases and 0 bases respectively, with 9 bases between them.

The chain combines TRBV25-1 with TRBJ1-1; TRBD1 is a possible D gene (6 bases). The ends were cut back, 2 bases at V and 3 bases at J, with 7 bases in the middle. This CDR3 comprises 13 residues. CDR1 is MGHDK and CDR2 is SYGVNS in the germline V gene. The CDR3 coding sequence is TGTGCCAGCAGTGAACAGGGGTACACTGAAGCTTTCTTT. Translation gives CASSEQGYTEAFF.

The genes are TRBV4-1 and TRBJ2-3, with D possibly being TRBD1 (6 bases). Between the trimmed V and J ends, which lost 1 base and 2 bases, there was a span of 13 bases. The CDR3 length is 16 residues. Germline CDR1 MGHRA, CDR2 YSYEKL. CDR3 in amino acids: CASSQGDRRNTDTQYF. The CDR3 nucleotides read TGCGCCAGCAGCCAAGGAGACAGGAGAAACACAGATACGCAGTATTTT.

This clone was seen more than once but under ten times. The chain recombines TRBV4-3 with TRBJ2-1, with 11 bases matching TRBD2. Germline CDR1 reads LGHNA; CDR2 reads YSLEER. CDR3 size: 17 residues. With V trimmed by 3 bases and J by 7 bases, 11 bases remained unmatched. CDR3 loop: CASSQRISGGAGNEQFF. CDR3 coding DNA: TGCGCCAGCAGCCAGAGAATTAGCGGGGGGGCAGGGAATGAGCAGTTCTTC.

This sequence joins TRBV7-2 and TRBJ2-1; 14 bases align to TRBD2. Germline assignment: CDR1 SGHTA and CDR2 FQGNSA. The J segment lost 6 bases and the V segment lost 4 bases, leaving 8 bases of the junction unmatched. This CDR3 region has 17 residues. The CDR3 loop reads CASSSYAGTSGSNEQFF. For the CDR3, the DNA is TGTGCCAGCAGCTCCTACGCCGGGACTAGCGGGAGCAATGAGCAGTTCTTC. Based on the CDR3 plus reference TRBV7-2 and TRBJ2-1, the full variable domain is GAGVSQSPSNKVTEKGKDVELRCDPISGHTALYWYRQSLGQGLEFLIYFQGNSAPDKSGLPSDRFSAERTGGSVSTLTIQRTQQEDSAVYLCASSSYAGTSGSNEQFFGPGTRLTVL.

The V gene is TRBV3-1 (or the pseudogene TRBV3-2), the J gene TRBJ2-7, with D possibly matching TRBD2 (6 bases). From germline, CDR1 is LGHDT and CDR2 YNNKEL (reference sequence). V lost 2 bases to trimming and J lost 7 bases, with 9 bases between them. There are 12 residues in the CDR3. CDR3 sequence: CASSQTEGEQYF. CDR3 DNA sequence: TGTGCCAGCAGCCAAACGGAGGGAGAGCAGTACTTC.